This entry lists 31 T cell receptor beta chains sequenced from one sample in a study of T cells after yellow fever vaccination. TCRdb re-derived calls from the 5' RACE reads in MiXCR, one entry per CDR3 protein. This table holds 620,000 or so distinct CDR3 sequences, about 17% found once. The sequencing used PBMCs, collected about 5 days after the first yellow fever vaccination. These receptors came from a man aged 18 to 29 who received the YFV17D yellow fever vaccine.

This clonotype was recorded a few times. The CDR3 DNA sequence: TGTGCCAGCAGTTCAACTTCCTATGGCTACACCTTC. This translates into CASSSTSYGYTF. This sequence joins TRBV6-2 or TRBV6-3 and TRBJ1-2; no reliable D call. The V gene lost 4 bases and the J gene lost 4 bases, with 7 bases spanning the gap. Germline V gene sequence: CDR1 MNHEY, CDR2 SVGEGT. This CDR3 is 12 amino acids long.

The genes are TRBV6-1 and TRBJ2-2, with D maybe TRBD2 (5 bases). Trimming removed 6 bases from V and 3 bases from J, with 14 bases in between. Per germline, CDR1 MNHNS and CDR2 SASEGT. This CDR3 has 15 residues. CDR3 in amino acids: CASSPRDTYTGELFF. CDR3 bases: TGTGCCAGCAGCCCCCGGGATACTTACACCGGGGAGCTGTTTTTT.

This chain connects TRBV7-3 to TRBJ2-3, with D maybe TRBD2 (6 bases). Germline assignment: CDR1 SGHTA and CDR2 FQGTGA. The CDR3 is 12 residues long. V lost 7 bases and J lost 5, with 10 bases in between. The DNA of the CDR3 is TGTGCCAGCATCGACGGGGGAGATACGCAGTATTTT. It is translated as CASIDGGDTQYF. Filled out from reference TRBV7-3 and TRBJ2-3, the complete variable domain reads GAGVSQTPSNKVTEKGKYVELRCDPISGHTALYWYRQSLGQGPEFLIYFQGTGAADDSGLPNDRFFAVRPEGSVSTLKIQRTERGDSAVYLCASIDGGDTQYFGPGTRLTVL.

The rearrangement joins TRBV5-1 to TRBJ2-3; 11 positions agree with TRBD2. The germline gives CDR1 SGHRS, CDR2 YFSETQ. The V and J ends lost 1 base and 4 bases, in that order; junction bases with no gene match: 5. This CDR3 is built from 16 residues. The CDR3 nucleotides read TGCGCCAGCAGCTTGTATAGCGGGGGGGCGTCAGATACGCAGTATTTT. Encoded protein: CASSLYSGGASDTQYF.

This clonotype was seen more than once but under ten times. The CDR3 sequence is CASIPGQGRNTEAFF. Written as DNA, the CDR3 is TGTGCCAGCATACCGGGACAGGGGCGCAACACTGAAGCTTTCTTT. The chain combines TRBV12-3 or TRBV12-4 with TRBJ1-1; TRBD1 matches 10 bases. The V gene end was trimmed by 7 bases and the J gene end by 2 bases; junction bases not matched to a gene: 7. The length of the CDR3 is 15 residues.

The chain links TRBV19 to TRBJ2-1; tentative D call: TRBD2 (5 bases). Per germline, CDR1 LNHDA and CDR2 SQIVND (reference sequence). V lost 3 bases and J lost 7, with 13 bases in between. The CDR3 is 14 amino acids. CDR3 sequence (DNA): TGTGCCAGTAGTATCCTGACTCGGGAAAATGAGCAGTTCTTC. Amino acid sequence: CASSILTRENEQFF. Full variable domain (rest looked up from reference TRBV19 and TRBJ2-1): DGGITQSPKYLFRKEGQNVTLSCEQNLNHDAMYWYRQDPGQGLRLIYYSQIVNDFQKGDIAEGYSVSREKKESFPLTVTSAQKNPTAFYLCASSILTRENEQFFGPGTRLTVL.

The chain has TRBV5-1 and TRBJ2-3; 7 nucleotides align to TRBD1. Per the germline V gene, CDR1 is SGHRS and CDR2 is YFSETQ. Trimming took 4 bases from V and 6 from J; bases not matched to a gene: 14. The CDR3 consists of 16 residues. In DNA form, the CDR3 reads TGCGCCAGCAGCCCTCAGACAGGGTTGGCTTTGGATACGCAGTATTTT. Translation gives CASSPQTGLALDTQYF. The complete variable domain, with remaining parts taken from reference TRBV5-1 and TRBJ2-3, reads KAGVTQTPRYLIKTRGQQVTLSCSPISGHRSVSWYQQTPGQGLQFLFEYFSETQRNKGNFPGRFSGRQFSNSRSEMNVSTLELGDSALYLCASSPQTGLALDTQYFGPGTRLTVL.

Worth noting for this clonotype: A much larger clone sits a single nucleotide away, making a read error possible. The V call is TRBV2, the J call TRBJ1-6, with a possible D match to TRBD1 (5 bases). This CDR3 region has 14 residues. The germline CDR1 and CDR2 sequences are SNHLY and FYNNEI. V dropped 1 base and J dropped 9 bases, with 10 bases sitting between them. CDR3 DNA: TGTGCCAGCAGTGAAGTAGGGGATAGTTCACCCCTCCACTTT. Translated, it gives CASSEVGDSSPLHF.

Only a few counts were recorded for this clonotype. This chain connects TRBV5-1 to TRBJ2-3; D possibly corresponds to TRBD2 (6 bases). The CDR3 sequence is 15 residues long. The V and J ends lost 0 bases and 4 bases respectively, with 12 bases between them. Germline V gene lookup returns CDR1 SGHRS and CDR2 YFSETQ. The CDR3 is CASSLGLPGADTQYF. CDR3 in DNA: TGCGCCAGCAGCTTGGGTCTCCCGGGGGCAGATACGCAGTATTTT.

CDR3 sequence reads: CASSQEVPWIRNGYTF. The CDR3 bases are TGTGCCAGCAGCCAAGAGGTTCCGTGGATTCGGAATGGCTACACCTTC. The chain uses TRBV3-1 and TRBJ1-2; the D is unclear. V lost 0 bases to trimming and J lost 6 bases, with 17 bases between them. Germline V gene data show CDR1 as LGHDT and CDR2 as YNNKEL (reference sequence). The length of the CDR3 is 16 residues. Full variable domain (rest looked up from reference TRBV3-1 and TRBJ1-2): DTAVSQTPKYLVTQMGNDKSIKCEQNLGHDTMYWYKQDSKKFLKIMFSYNNKELIINETVPNRFSPKSPDKAHLNLHINSLELGDSAVYFCASSQEVPWIRNGYTFGSGTRLTVV.

At least ten counts were recorded for this clonotype. The V gene is TRBV5-1, the J gene TRBJ2-4; 9 nucleotides line up with TRBD2. J was trimmed by 3 bases and V by 1 base; bases with no gene match: 8. The CDR3 contains 17 residues. The germline V gene encodes CDR1 SGHRS and CDR2 YFSETQ. DNA for the CDR3: TGCGCCAGCAGCTTGTCCTGGGGGACTAGCAACAAAAACATTCAGTACTTC. Translated: CASSLSWGTSNKNIQYF.

This clonotype was seen a few times. As DNA, the CDR3 is TGTGCCAGCAGCCAAGCCCGGGACGCAGGAGGGACCCAGTACTTC. Translating it yields CASSQARDAGGTQYF. This chain links TRBV4-2 with TRBJ2-5; D is possibly TRBD1 or TRBD2 (5 bases each). The length of the CDR3 is 15 residues. Deletions cut 1 base from V and 7 bases from J, with 16 bases between. Germline V CDR1 and CDR2: LGHNA, YNFKEQ.

In its sample, this clonotype was seen a few times. The chain employs TRBV4-1 and TRBJ2-5, with 10 bases lining up with TRBD2. CDR1 and CDR2 from the germline V gene are MGHRA and YSYEKL. The trim removed 1 base at V and 4 bases at J, leaving 3 bases unmatched. The CDR3 runs to 15 residues. CDR3 loop: CASSQVLAGLETQYF. The CDR3 region has the DNA TGCGCCAGCAGCCAAGTACTAGCGGGGCTAGAGACCCAGTACTTC.

The chain employs TRBV28 and TRBJ1-5, with D perhaps matching TRBD1 (6 bases). Trimming took off 2 bases at V and 7 bases at J, with 12 bases between the two ends. CDR1 and CDR2 (germline): MDHEN, SYDVKM. This CDR3 contains 14 residues. CDR3 residues: CASSLIGGGQPQHF. CDR3 DNA sequence: TGTGCCAGCAGTTTAATCGGGGGCGGACAGCCCCAGCATTTT. Variable domain in full (rest from reference TRBV28 and TRBJ1-5): DVKVTQSSRYLVKRTGEKVFLECVQDMDHENMFWYRQDPGLGLRLIYFSYDVKMKEKGDIPEGYSVSREKKERFSLILESASTNQTSMYLCASSLIGGGQPQHFGDGTRLSIL.

This clonotype was observed a few times. The V call is TRBV4-3, the J call TRBJ2-7; D may be TRBD2 (5 bases). There are 13 residues in the CDR3. The V end lost 4 bases, the J end lost 6 bases, and 13 bases lay between the germline ends. Germline CDR1 reads LGHNA; CDR2 reads YSLEER. The CDR3 sequence: CASSPHVGIEQYF. The CDR3 coding sequence is TGCGCCAGCAGCCCGCATGTCGGGATCGAGCAGTACTTC.

This clonotype was detected many times. The chain couples TRBV5-4 to TRBJ1-2, with D unclear. Germline CDR1 SGHNT, CDR2 YYREEE (reference sequence). The CDR3 runs to 14 residues. Trimming removed 4 bases from V and 2 bases from J, with 12 bases in between. CDR3 amino acids: CASSPAALNYGYTF. The CDR3 nucleotides read TGTGCCAGCAGCCCCGCGGCGCTAAACTATGGCTACACCTTC.

There are a few counts of this clonotype. The CDR3 loop is CASSYRRDTQYF. The CDR3 DNA reads as TGTGCCAGCAGTTACAGGAGAGATACGCAGTATTTT. This chain joins TRBV6-2 or TRBV6-3 and TRBJ2-3; the D is unclear. Germline V gene data show CDR1 as MNHEY and CDR2 as SVGEGT. The CDR3 has 12 amino acids. Trimming took 2 bases from V and 5 from J, leaving 5 bases between them.

This clonotype was found a few times. CDR3 DNA sequence: TGTGCCAGCAGCTTGGGGGTAGCGGGGGGCGGTGGGGAAGAGACCCAGTACTTC. Its translation: CASSLGVAGGGGEETQYF. The chain carries TRBV11-2 and TRBJ2-5, with 10 bases that match TRBD2. The trim removed 3 bases at V and 3 bases at J, leaving 13 bases unmatched. The CDR3 extends over 18 amino acids. The germline V gene has CDR1 SGHAT and CDR2 FQNNGV.

CDR3 sequence reads: CASMGRGSLNEQFF. In DNA, the CDR3 is TGCGCCAGCATGGGCAGGGGTTCGCTAAATGAGCAGTTCTTC. The chain is built from TRBV10-2 and TRBJ2-1; the D gene is possibly TRBD1 (6 bases). Germline V gene sequence: CDR1 WSHSY, CDR2 SAAADI. Between the trimmed V and J ends, which lost 7 bases and 7 bases, there was a span of 17 bases. CDR3 length: 14 amino acids.

This clonotype turned up a few times. The chain has TRBV19 and TRBJ2-1; the match to TRBD2 covers 13 bases. CDR3 size: 17 residues. The junction had 1 base not matched to a gene; V was cut back by 2 bases and J by 0 bases. CDR1 is LNHDA and CDR2 is SQIVND in the germline V gene (reference sequence). The CDR3 region has the DNA TGTGCCAGTAGTATAACTAGCGGGGGGGGCTCCTACAATGAGCAGTTCTTC. Its protein product is CASSITSGGGSYNEQFF.

This clonotype was observed a few times. The J gene is TRBJ1-4, the V gene TRBV6-5; D unresolved. The CDR3 runs to 14 residues. Germline-derived CDR1 and CDR2 are MNHEY and SVGAGI. Between the trimmed V and J ends, which lost 2 bases and 4 bases, there was a span of 8 bases. CDR3 DNA sequence: TGTGCCAGCAGTTACGGCCGTTATAATGAAAAACTGTTTTTT. Amino acids: CASSYGRYNEKLFF.

The V call is TRBV9, the J call TRBJ2-3, with TRBD2 identical over 12 bases. V was pared by 3 bases and J by 2 bases, with 4 bases of the junction left unmatched. Per the germline V gene, CDR1 is SGDLS and CDR2 is YYNGEE. CDR3 length equals 16 residues. CDR3 DNA sequence: TGTGCCAGCAGCGCCGGGACTAGCGGGTTCACAGATACGCAGTATTTT. Translating gives CASSAGTSGFTDTQYF.

This clonotype came up a few times. The V gene is TRBV29-1, the J gene TRBJ2-7; D may be TRBD2 (6 bases). The germline CDR1 and CDR2 sequences are SQVTM and ANQGSEA. The CDR3 extends over 10 amino acids. V shed 7 bases and J shed 9 bases, with 13 bases lying between them. The DNA of the CDR3 is TGCAGCGCCCGGAGGGGACGGCAGTACTTC. Residues: CSARRGRQYF.

The chain recombines TRBV4-2 with TRBJ2-1, with 9 bases that match TRBD1. J was trimmed by 6 bases and V by 4 bases; bases with no gene match: 10. Germline V CDR1 and CDR2: LGHNA, YNFKEQ. The CDR3 runs 16 residues. CDR3 amino acids: CASSRTGTGSPNEQFF. CDR3 nucleotides: TGTGCCAGCAGCCGAACCGGGACAGGGTCCCCCAATGAGCAGTTCTTC.

This clonotype has a handful of counts. This sequence joins TRBV20-1 and TRBJ1-2; the match to TRBD1 covers 8 bases. Looked up from germline, CDR1 is DFQATT and CDR2 is SNEGSKA (reference sequence). This CDR3 region has 11 residues. CDR3 loop: CRVGRDRRYTF. CDR3 bases: TGCAGAGTAGGCCGGGACAGGCGCTACACCTTC.

The V call is TRBV12-3 or TRBV12-4, the J call TRBJ2-3, with a possible D match to TRBD1 (5 bases). Trimming took 5 bases from V and 5 from J, leaving 20 bases between them. The CDR3 length is 16 residues. The CDR3 bases are TGTGCCAGCAGTCCCCCCTGGGGCTCCGCAGGAGATACGCAGTATTTT. Protein sequence: CASSPPWGSAGDTQYF.

The table lists this clonotype with a few counts. V is TRBV6-1 and J is TRBJ1-2; 7 nucleotides match TRBD1. The germline CDR1 and CDR2 sequences are MNHNS and SASEGT. The V and J ends lost 8 bases and 4 bases, in that order; junction bases with no gene match: 16. This CDR3 region has 16 residues. This CDR3 is CASADLQGQRLYGYTF. The CDR3 nucleotides are TGTGCCAGCGCTGACTTACAGGGGCAACGACTCTATGGCTACACCTTC.

This chain uses TRBV3-1 with TRBJ1-4; 8 bases fit TRBD1. Germline V lookup: CDR1 LGHDT, CDR2 YNNKEL (reference sequence). J gave up 5 bases and V 2 bases, and 4 bases lay outside the gene matches. CDR3 length: 15 amino acids. The CDR3 sequence: CASSQIQGANEKLFF. In nucleotides, the CDR3 is TGTGCCAGCAGCCAAATCCAGGGGGCCAATGAAAAACTGTTTTTT.

The rearrangement joins TRBV9 to TRBJ2-5; 15 nucleotides agree with TRBD2. Unmatched junction bases numbered 5, after V lost 2 bases and J lost 3 bases. Germline-derived CDR1 and CDR2 are SGDLS and YYNGEE. The CDR3 runs to 17 residues. This CDR3 reads CASSVGLAGGSKETQYF. CDR3 DNA sequence: TGTGCCAGCAGCGTTGGACTAGCGGGGGGGAGTAAAGAGACCCAGTACTTC.

In this sample, this clonotype turned up a few times. J is TRBJ2-1 and V is TRBV27, with 9 bases lining up with TRBD2. Per germline, CDR1 MNHEY and CDR2 SMNVEV (reference sequence). The length of the CDR3 is 18 residues. V was clipped by 0 bases and J by 6 bases; unmatched bases: 12. CDR3 DNA: TGTGCCAGCAGTTTATCGTCTGGTGCGGGGGGGCTCGCCAATGAGCAGTTCTTC. As protein: CASSLSSGAGGLANEQFF.

In this sample, this clonotype turned up a few times. The rearrangement links TRBV7-6 to TRBJ1-2; D possibly corresponds to TRBD1 (5 bases). CDR1 is SGHVS and CDR2 is FNYEAQ in the germline V gene. Trimming took off 0 bases at V and 4 bases at J, with 15 bases between the two ends. The CDR3 contains 16 residues. This CDR3 reads CASSLALSRDGYGYTF. CDR3 bases: TGTGCCAGCAGCTTAGCGTTGAGCAGGGACGGCTATGGCTACACCTTC.